This TCR beta chain was recovered during a study of cytomegalovirus exposure and HLA in healthy donors (dated by TCRdb to 2016 to 2017). In the study overall: According to an earlier analysis of around 600 of the donors, 150 million to 200 million T cells yielded 117 million unique TCR beta sequences and 276 Gb of sequence data. Rather than drawing on any new phenotypic data, the later analysis identified candidate immune exposures from TCR beta sequences and the way those sequences occurred across donors. All discovery cohort repertoires had been generated using a single sequencing platform. A later analysis re-analyzed previously published TCR beta repertoires from about 600 donors and added high-resolution HLA genotyping to study TCR occurrence patterns. Genome-wide SNP genotypes for about 60% of the roughly 670 donors were used in a later genetic analysis, which treated that subset as a discovery cohort. About 280 gigabases of sequencing data and 78 million or so unique TCR sequences were included in an early release covering several hundred HLA-typed donors. An earlier analysis of 500 to 650 of the donors applied high-throughput TCR beta sequencing to assess whether each TCR beta V gene segment acted as functional or pseudogenic. The number of typed donors differed by locus: about 620-630 for A, B, C, DRB1 and DQB1; approximately 520 for DQA1; approximately 610 for DPA1; and 450 to 480 for DPB1. Several DR-DQ haplotypes were handled as single units for association and clustering, since linkage in the cohort was strong. The study aimed to test whether signatures of past pathogen exposure could be identified by cataloging public T cell receptors. Donor age, sex, ethnicity and CMV serostatus were compiled alongside the repertoire data. Among 300 to 450 genotyped donors of the cohort, an average of around 240,000 unique TCR beta nucleotide sequences were sequenced per donor, roughly 20% of them non-productive. Besides the first cohort of 666 subjects, a separate validation cohort made up of 120 different subjects was used. The study used immunosequencing to profile the T cell repertoires of several hundred subjects and linked those repertoires to cytomegalovirus serostatus. High-throughput TCR immunosequencing, statistical association of individual TCRs with disease status, and machine learning were combined to predict cytomegalovirus infection status. HLA typing covered class I and class II loci at four-digit resolution. The genetic ancestry cluster associated with self-reported Caucasian donors included 81% of the 398 genotyped donors. On the study overall, not on this receptor specifically: In the study, some 160 TCR beta chains were listed as associated with cytomegalovirus. When HLA alleles, especially DR and DQ, strongly co-occurred, attributing TCR associations to individual alleles was difficult. The 87-base-pair reads could not distinguish some IMGT-functional V segments, including TRBV6-2 and TRBV6-3, so those segments were excluded. A few of the identified cytomegalovirus-associated TCR beta chains were confirmed in vitro to be specific for cytomegalovirus antigens. In a later analysis, most CMV-associated TCR beta chains were found to appear HLA-restricted, with HLA associations seemingly driven largely by CMV exposure. The cohort was sequenced for TCR beta chains only, and without alpha or paired-chain data the features that could be detected were limited. CMV serostatus was the only immune exposure information available for the cohort. Compared with equally common non-associated chains, HLA-associated TCR beta chains in a later analysis were more clonally expanded and had lower generation probabilities. In a later analysis, TCR association rates were found to vary across HLA loci, with the most associated TCRs seen for DRB1 alleles and the fewest for HLA-C alleles. The classifier was reported to diagnose cytomegalovirus status with high specificity and sensitivity in both the original cohort and the validation cohort. While some public TCRs were present in many individuals, most TCR sequences turned up only very rarely across donors. HLA typing was unavailable for some donors at each locus, so association tests used only the typed subset. A later genetic analysis reported fewer N-insertions in productive TCRs among donors in an Asian-associated ancestry cluster than the approximately 670-donor mean. At a false discovery rate of 0.05, a later analysis linked 16,000 or so TCR beta sequences to specific HLA alleles. Linkage disequilibrium might explain the correlated functional status among segregating V segments, but an unknown experimental factor could not be ruled out. It was suggested by the authors that the approach could potentially be generalized to other disease states and immunological phenotypes. An earlier analysis of approximately 590 of the donors showed that most TCR beta V segments appeared in productive rearrangements either about 87% or about 30% of the time, which broadly matched IMGT annotations. Presence/absence analyses assumed roughly uniform sequencing depth across donors, an assumption that may not hold. Some 15 rarely observed V segments, including chromosome 9 orphons, were excluded from the earlier analysis of a few hundred of the donors because counts were too low. In a later genetic analysis, a missense DCLRE1C variant was associated with V-gene and J-gene trimming of TCR beta chains, and the association was replicated in an independent cohort. According to a later analysis, parvovirus B19, influenza, CMV and Epstein-Barr virus appeared linked to several top co-occurrence clusters. The sequencing pipeline was judged likely to have produced a cluster of highly shared sequence variants as a technical artifact. A further reported finding was that TCR beta sequences accurately predicted the HLA-A and HLA-B alleles for most subjects in the first cohort.

The cohort was made up of about 670 healthy bone marrow donors. Cohort members were all nominally healthy when sampled, although unrecorded immune exposures were likely present. The donor was CMV seronegative and belonged to the group of 352 seronegative cohort members. A peripheral blood sample was provided by each donor, and peripheral blood mononuclear cells were used for TCR beta sequencing. Genomic DNA was extracted from the blood cell samples with the Qiagen DNeasy Blood Extraction Kit. The library was prepared using the immunoSEQ multiplex PCR assay. The multiplex PCR relied on a mix of 60 forward primers for TCR Vbeta segments and 13 reverse primers for TCR Jbeta segments. The CDR3 region of rearranged TCR beta genes was amplified from genomic DNA by a multiplex PCR assay. Amplified TCR beta libraries were sequenced as 87-base-pair reads on the Illumina HiSeq System. The study's processing was this. A later analysis tallied around 82 million unique TCR beta chains across the approximately 670 repertoires, and around 12 million of those chains were shared by two or more donors. To remove PCR and sequencing errors, raw reads were error-corrected and collapsed into unique sequences using a nearest-neighbor algorithm that merged closely related sequences. CDR3 sequences were aligned to IMGT reference sequences to assign V, D and J gene segments. For a sequence to be retained, a match of at least six nucleotides to both a V gene segment and a J gene segment was required. A rearrangement was called productive if the CDR3 had no stop codons and remained in frame with V and J, and every other rearrangement was called non-productive. CDR3 was defined by IMGT convention, running from the second conserved V-encoded cysteine to the conserved J-encoded phenylalanine. The earlier analysis of about 500 of the donors excluded sequences that lacked an unambiguous match to a single V gene segment. An earlier analysis of just under 600 of the donors called V segments functional above 56.7% productive rearrangements and segregating when the between-donor standard deviation exceeded 5%. A statistical classification framework was developed to diagnose cytomegalovirus status using the catalog of TCR beta chain sequences. V and J gene assignment, in a later analysis, came from comparing TCR nucleotide sequences with IMGT/GENE-DB human TR gene sequences. A later analysis assigned CDR3 sequences and most-parsimonious VDJ recombination scenarios with the TCRdist pipeline. In a later analysis, every TCR beta chain was defined by the combination of its CDR3 amino acid sequence and its V-gene family, and reads without a unique V-gene family were dropped. As a way to deal with suspected cross-contamination and a sequencing artifact, a later analysis dropped approximately 590 nucleotide sequences that were highly shared and had low generation probability. In a later analysis, a clonal expansion index was calculated for each public chain from normalized within-repertoire ranks of inferred template counts. Generation probabilities in a later analysis came from a VDJ recombination model fitted to out-of-frame rearrangements, and those results were checked against IGoR. Hypergeometric tests were used in a later analysis to score TCR-TCR, TCR-HLA and TCR-CMV co-occurrence, with a repertoire-size bias correction applied to the TCR pairs. A later analysis estimated false discovery rates by permuting HLA or CMV assignments 20 times. In a later analysis, co-occurring TCRs were grouped with DBSCAN, and TCRdist sequence similarity was added when clustering was performed within HLA-allele-positive subsets. Co-occurrence clustering excluded repertoires with fewer than 30,000 or more than 120,000 public chains, plus five with anomalous nucleotide sharing. In TCRdb, the immuneACCESS table is reduced to in-frame sequences with V and J assigned. These tables do not hold every clone; where another copy was compared, an unresolved V gene accounts for under half, and the others remain unexplained. V, J and clone size were drawn from that table, and D and trimming were deduced from the DNA. The sample table includes some 130,000 clones. The top ten clones comprise 1.7% of the sample.

Inclusive of the bounding cysteine and phenylalanine, the CDR3 is 15 residues long. The entry retains the CDR3 DNA only, 45 bases that are in frame from base 1. Trimming removed 0 bases from V and 0 bases from J, leaving 8 bases between the germline ends. CDR1 and CDR2 were assigned from the germline V gene as LGHNA and YSLEER. Note on this clone: Its antigen is still unknown.

The sequence was collected from a man aged 18 to 29 in good health and CMV-seronegative. Sequenced material: PBMCs. The V and J genes are TRBV4-3 and TRBJ1-1; the D gene cannot be resolved reliably. Here is the DNA: TGCGCCAGCAGCCAAGATTCAGACATGAACACTGAAGCTTTCTTT. Translated, it reads CASSQDSDMNTEAFF.